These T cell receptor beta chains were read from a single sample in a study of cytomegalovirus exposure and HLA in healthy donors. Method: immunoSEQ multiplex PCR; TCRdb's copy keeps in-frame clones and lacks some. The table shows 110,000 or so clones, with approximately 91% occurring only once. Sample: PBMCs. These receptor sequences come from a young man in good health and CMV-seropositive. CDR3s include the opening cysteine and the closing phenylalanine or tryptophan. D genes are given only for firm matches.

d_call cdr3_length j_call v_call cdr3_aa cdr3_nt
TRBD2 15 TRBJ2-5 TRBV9 CASSVGGGAGETQYF TGTGCCAGCAGCGTAGGCGGGGGGGCCGGGGAGACCCAGTACTTC
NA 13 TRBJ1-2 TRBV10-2 CASSERAGYGYTF TGCGCCAGCAGTGAGCGGGCAGGGTATGGCTACACCTTC
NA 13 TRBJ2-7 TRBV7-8 CASSFSGEDEQYF TGTGCCAGCAGCTTTTCGGGAGAAGACGAGCAGTACTTC
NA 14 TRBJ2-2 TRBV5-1 CASSLQGNTGELFF TGCGCCAGCAGCTTACAGGGAAACACCGGGGAGCTGTTTTTT
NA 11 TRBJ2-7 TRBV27 CASGDGFEQYF TGTGCCAGCGGAGACGGGTTCGAGCAGTACTTC
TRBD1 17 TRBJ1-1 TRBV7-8 CASSNDRVYLANTEAFF TGTGCCAGCAGCAACGACAGGGTATATTTGGCGAACACTGAAGCTTTCTTT
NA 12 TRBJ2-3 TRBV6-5 CASSQPGDTQYF TGTGCCAGCAGCCAGCCGGGAGATACGCAGTATTTT
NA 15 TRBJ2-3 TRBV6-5 CASSRKAVGTDTQYF TGTGCCAGCAGTCGAAAGGCGGTGGGCACAGATACGCAGTATTTT
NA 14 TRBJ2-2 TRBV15 CATSRDLEVGELFF TGTGCCACCAGCAGAGATTTGGAGGTCGGGGAGCTGTTTTTT
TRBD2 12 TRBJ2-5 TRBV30 CAWSGGEETQYF TGTGCCTGGAGCGGGGGGGAAGAGACCCAGTACTTC
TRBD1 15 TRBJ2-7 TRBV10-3 CAISEGTGVSYEQYF TGTGCCATCAGTGAGGGGACAGGGGTTTCCTACGAGCAGTACTTC
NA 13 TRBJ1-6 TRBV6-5 CASSYVRNSPLHF TGTGCCAGCAGTTACGTCAGAAATTCACCCCTCCACTTT
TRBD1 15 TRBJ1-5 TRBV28 CASNRGPYSNQPQHF TGTGCCTCGAACAGGGGCCCCTATAGCAATCAGCCCCAGCATTTT
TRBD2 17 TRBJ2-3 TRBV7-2 CASSLNSGGAWVDTQYF TGTGCCAGCAGCTTAAATAGCGGGGGGGCCTGGGTAGATACGCAGTATTTT
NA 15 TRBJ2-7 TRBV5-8 CASSSWGLLGYEQYF TGTGCCAGCTCAAGTTGGGGACTCCTTGGGTACGAGCAGTACTTC
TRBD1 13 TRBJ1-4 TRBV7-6 CASSPAGTGELFF TGTGCCAGCAGCCCCGCTGGGACAGGGGAACTGTTTTTT